This T cell receptor beta chain was documented in a study of cytomegalovirus exposure and HLA in healthy donors. General study points: Specific recognition of CMV antigens was confirmed in vitro for three chains (all CMV-associated). Cytomegalovirus association was assigned to about 150 TCR beta chains. Subsequent analysis showed first-cohort TCR clusters tending to co-occur in more than 90 validation repertoires.

To note about this clone: Its antigen is undetermined.

Only in-frame clones appear in the TCRdb table, and some are missing; sequencing was by immunoSEQ multiplex PCR. The sample holds fewer than 55,000 clones, around 91% seen once. The CDR3 has 17 amino acids. The germline gives CDR1 SGHRS, CDR2 YFSETQ. V dropped 3 bases and J dropped 0; count of bases not matched to a gene: 7. The chain uses TRBV5-1 and TRBJ2-7; TRBD2 aligns across 12 bases. The specimen sequenced was PBMCs. The receptor comes from a man between 18 and 35 years old in good health and CMV-seronegative. The CDR3 DNA reads TGCGCCAGCAGCTCCCGGACTAGCGGGAAGCTCTCCTACGAGCAGTACTTC. Translated: CASSSRTSGKLSYEQYF.